A single sample is the source of the 10 T cell receptor beta chains below, sequenced in a study of EBV T-cell therapy then PD-1 blockade in nasopharyngeal carcinoma. Treatment here: AdE1-LMPpoly-expanded autologous EBV-specific T-cell therapy followed by anti-PD-1 nivolumab. Method: immunoSEQ multiplex PCR; TCRdb's copy keeps in-frame clones and lacks some. The sample has around 23,000 clones; around 82% are singletons. Their recognized antigens are unknown. The sample was CD8+ T cells from blood, taken around day 65 from a patient whose treatment included autologous EBV-specific T cells and nivolumab. The receptors originated from a man aged 40-49 years with nasopharyngeal carcinoma.

On this clone: The same CDR3 arises from other DNA sequences in this sample as well. V usage is TRBV9 and J usage is TRBJ2-3; the D is unclear. V was clipped by 2 bases and J by 0 bases, with 4 bases between them. This CDR3 spans 13 amino acids. The V gene's germline CDR1 is SGDLS and CDR2 YYNGEE. CDR3 sequence (DNA): TGTGCCAGCAGCGTCGTTAGCACAGATACGCAGTATTTT. This encodes CASSVVSTDTQYF.

The chain uses TRBV6-4 and TRBJ1-1; 8 bases are shared with TRBD1. Losses at the gene ends were 8 bases for V and 4 bases for J; bases not matched to a gene: 9. Germline lookup yields CDR1 MRHNA and CDR2 SNTAGT. The CDR3 length is 14 residues. CDR3 DNA sequence: TGTGCCAGCTCCCGGACAGGGCAGATCACTGAAGCTTTCTTT. This sequence encodes CASSRTGQITEAFF.

In this sample, this clone is large (0.1 to 1%). The chain uses TRBV7-2 and TRBJ1-1; D possibly corresponds to TRBD1 (5 bases). Trimming pared 4 bases from V and 1 base from J, leaving 13 bases between. Germline CDR1 is SGHTA and CDR2 is FQGNSA. The CDR3 is 15 amino acids. Here the CDR3 DNA reads TGTGCCAGCAGCTCCTGGACAATGGGGAACACTGAAGCTTTCTTT. This encodes CASSSWTMGNTEAFF.

The V call is TRBV7-9, the J call TRBJ2-7, with a tentative D call TRBD2 (5 bases). This CDR3 comprises 15 residues. V lost 5 bases and J lost 1, with 15 bases in between. Per germline, CDR1 SEHNR and CDR2 FQNEAQ (reference sequence). The CDR3 loop reads CASSAPEGLSYEQYF. The CDR3 DNA is TGTGCCAGCAGCGCTCCCGAGGGTCTGTCCTACGAGCAGTACTTC.

The rearrangement links TRBV5-4 to TRBJ2-3; D is ambiguous. Per the germline V gene, CDR1 is SGHNT and CDR2 is YYREEE (reference sequence). The germline V and J ends were trimmed by 0 bases and 0 bases, with 5 bases remaining between them. The CDR3 consists of 14 residues. CDR3 nucleotide sequence: TGTGCCAGCAGCTTGGGACGGAGCACAGATACGCAGTATTTT. It translates to CASSLGRSTDTQYF.

The V and J genes are TRBV27 and TRBJ2-7; 7 bases align to TRBD2. Per germline, CDR1 MNHEY and CDR2 SMNVEV (reference sequence). The CDR3 has 14 residues. V lost 7 bases, J lost 5 bases, and 11 bases stayed unmatched. CDR3 nucleotides: TGTGCCAGCACCGCAGCGGGACGGATTAACGAGCAGTACTTC. Residues: CASTAAGRINEQYF.

The CDR3 DNA is TGTGCCAGCAGAGAAAGATATACTAGCGGGGGGAGAGACTCCTACAATGAGCAGTTCTTC. It is translated as CASRERYTSGGRDSYNEQFF. The V gene is TRBV2, the J gene TRBJ2-1; 12 bases agree with TRBD2. Looked up from germline, CDR1 is SNHLY and CDR2 is FYNNEI. V was clipped by 6 bases and J by 0 bases; unmatched bases: 15. The length of the CDR3 is 20 residues.

The chain has TRBV15 and TRBJ2-7; D may be TRBD2 (6 bases). This CDR3 contains 14 residues. Germline CDR1 LNHNV, CDR2 YYDKDF (reference sequence). The V end lost 4 bases, the J end lost 2 bases, and 12 bases lay between the germline ends. The CDR3 DNA reads TGTGCCACCAGCACCGTAGCGGCGACCTACGAGCAGTACTTC. This sequence encodes CATSTVAATYEQYF.

CDR3 nucleotides: TGTGCCAGCAGCTCGGAAACAGGGAAAGAGACCCAGTACTTC. Protein: CASSSETGKETQYF. The chain is built from TRBV13 and TRBJ2-5, with a possible D match to TRBD1 (6 bases). V shed 4 bases and J shed 3 bases, with 12 bases lying between them. Germline CDR1 is PRHDT and CDR2 is FYEKMQ (reference sequence). The CDR3 is made up of 14 amino acids.

This clone was recorded a few times. The rearrangement joins TRBV24-1 to TRBJ2-2, with D maybe TRBD1 (5 bases). The CDR3 loop spans 16 amino acids. Germline V gene lookup returns CDR1 KGHDR and CDR2 SFDVKD. The ends were cut back, 0 bases at V and 2 bases at J, with 9 bases in the middle. This chain's CDR3 is CATSDLGAFNTGELFF. Written as DNA, the CDR3 is TGTGCCACCAGTGATTTGGGGGCATTCAACACCGGGGAGCTGTTTTTT.